Ten or more counts support the clone carrying this T cell receptor beta chain. Antigen specificity is unknown. Amplified TCR beta CDR3 regions came from RNA transcripts. The study used the HTBI primer set for a first-round RT-PCR of the TCR CDR3. TCRdb recomputed calls from the multiplex PCR reads with MiXCR, one row per CDR3 protein. The data contain tens of thousands of distinct CDR3 sequences, approximately 53% of them singletons. CDR3 length equals 15 residues. V lost 7 bases and J lost 2; bases outside the gene matches: 6. Germline assignment: CDR1 ENHRY and CDR2 SYGVKD. These data come from a study of T cells in Graves' hyperthyroidism and ophthalmopathy. Study conclusions and caveats: A model using 13 V-J features told ophthalmopathy apart from stable hyperthyroidism.

For Graves' hyperthyroidism to be stable, ophthalmopathy could not progress within 18 months. Hyperthyroidism patients were newly diagnosed, had disease duration under 2 months, and were aged 18 to 65 years. Diagnoses were made from clinical symptoms, serum measures (thyroxine and TRAb), thyroid ultrasound and orbital computed tomography. The chain employs TRBV10-3 and TRBJ2-2; 8 bases are shared with TRBD2. Material for sequencing was peripheral blood or thyroid tissue (not recorded which). This TCR derives from a man aged 18 to 30 with Graves' hyperthyroidism. The CDR3 DNA reads as TGTGCCATCAAGCTCAGCGGGGGAAACACCGGGGAGCTGTTTTTT. Translation: CAIKLSGGNTGELFF.